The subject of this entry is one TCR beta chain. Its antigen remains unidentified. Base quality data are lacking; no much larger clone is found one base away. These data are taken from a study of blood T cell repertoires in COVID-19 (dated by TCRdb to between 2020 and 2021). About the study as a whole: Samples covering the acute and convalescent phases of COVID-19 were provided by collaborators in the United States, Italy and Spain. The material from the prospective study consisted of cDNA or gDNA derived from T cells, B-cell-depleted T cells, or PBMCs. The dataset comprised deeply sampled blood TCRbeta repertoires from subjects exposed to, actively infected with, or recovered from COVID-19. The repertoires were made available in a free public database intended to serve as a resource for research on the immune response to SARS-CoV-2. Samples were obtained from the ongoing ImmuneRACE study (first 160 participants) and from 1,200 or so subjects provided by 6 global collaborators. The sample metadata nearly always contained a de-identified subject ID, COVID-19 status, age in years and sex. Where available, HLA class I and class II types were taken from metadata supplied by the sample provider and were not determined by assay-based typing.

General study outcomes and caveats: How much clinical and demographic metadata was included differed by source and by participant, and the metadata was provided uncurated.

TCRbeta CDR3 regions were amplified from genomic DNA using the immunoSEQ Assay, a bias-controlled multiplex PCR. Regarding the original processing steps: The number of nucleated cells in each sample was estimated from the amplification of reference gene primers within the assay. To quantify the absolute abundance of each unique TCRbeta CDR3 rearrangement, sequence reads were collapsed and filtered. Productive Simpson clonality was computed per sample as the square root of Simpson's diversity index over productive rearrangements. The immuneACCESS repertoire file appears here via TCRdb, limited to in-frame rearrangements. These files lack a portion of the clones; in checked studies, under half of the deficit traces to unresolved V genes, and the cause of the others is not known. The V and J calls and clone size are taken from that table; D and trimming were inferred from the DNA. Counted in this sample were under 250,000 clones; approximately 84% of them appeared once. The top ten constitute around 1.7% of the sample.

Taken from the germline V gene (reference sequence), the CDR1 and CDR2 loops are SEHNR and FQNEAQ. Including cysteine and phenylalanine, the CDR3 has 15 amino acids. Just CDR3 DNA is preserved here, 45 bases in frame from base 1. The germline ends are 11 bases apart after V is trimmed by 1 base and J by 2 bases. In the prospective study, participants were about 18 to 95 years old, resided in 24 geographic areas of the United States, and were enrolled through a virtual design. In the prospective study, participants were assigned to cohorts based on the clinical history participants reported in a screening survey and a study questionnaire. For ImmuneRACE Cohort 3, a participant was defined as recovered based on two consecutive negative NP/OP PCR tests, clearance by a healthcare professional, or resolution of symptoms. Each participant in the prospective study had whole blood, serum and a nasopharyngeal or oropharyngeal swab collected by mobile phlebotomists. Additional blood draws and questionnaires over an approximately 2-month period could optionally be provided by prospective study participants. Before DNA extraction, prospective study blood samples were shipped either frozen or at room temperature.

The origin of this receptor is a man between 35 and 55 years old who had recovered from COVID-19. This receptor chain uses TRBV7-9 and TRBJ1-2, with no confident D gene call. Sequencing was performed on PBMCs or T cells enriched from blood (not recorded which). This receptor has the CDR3 CASSLESPGNYGYTF. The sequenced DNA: TGTGCCAGCAGCTTAGAATCTCCAGGAAACTATGGCTACACCTTC. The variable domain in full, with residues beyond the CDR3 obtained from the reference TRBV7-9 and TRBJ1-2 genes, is DTGVSQNPRHKITKRGQNVTFRCDPISEHNRLYWYRQTLGQGPEFLTYFQNEAQLEKSRLLSDRFSAERPKGSFSTLEIQRTEQGDSAMYLCASSLESPGNYGYTFGSGTRLTVV.